One sample yielded the 15 T cell receptor beta chains listed below, sequenced in a study of T cell repertoires in cytomegalovirus infection. TCRdb independently ran MiXCR on the reads; one entry per CDR3 protein. Here the sample spans some 240,000 distinct CDR3 sequences, about a sixth being singletons. The sample was CD8+ T cells from PBMCs. These receptors all stem from a human donor in good health (CMV status not recorded). Some clones in this sample may be carry-over from other donors' samples.

This clonotype was observed a few times. V is TRBV28 and J is TRBJ1-2; weak D call: TRBD1 (6 bases). V dropped 3 bases and J dropped 4 bases, with 42 bases sitting between them. Germline V gene sequence: CDR1 MDHEN, CDR2 SYDVKM. This CDR3 comprises 24 residues. The CDR3 DNA follows: TGTGCCAGCAGTTTGTACCGGGGGCGAATCCTCCCGAGGAGGGGGGATTACTATGGCTATGGCTACACCTTC. This codes for CASSLYRGRILPRRGDYYGYGYTF.

The chain links TRBV6-1 to TRBJ1-2, with D perhaps matching TRBD1 (5 bases). This CDR3 has 14 amino acids. V was shortened by 2 bases and J by 0 bases, with 7 bases between the two germline ends. CDR1 MNHNS and CDR2 SASEGT come from the germline V gene. The CDR3 nucleotides read TGTGCCAGCAGTGAAAGAGGGGCTAACTATGGCTACACCTTC. Its translation: CASSERGANYGYTF.

This clonotype was seen more than once but under ten times. V gene TRBV7-8 combines with J gene TRBJ1-1; 8 bases align to TRBD1. The CDR3 loop spans 14 amino acids. The germline V gene encodes CDR1 SGHVS and CDR2 FQNEAQ. The junction had 5 bases not matched to a gene; V was cut back by 5 bases and J by 3 bases. The DNA of the CDR3 is TGTGCCAGCAGCCCTACAGGGGGGTACACTGAAGCTTTCTTT. This sequence encodes CASSPTGGYTEAFF.

V and J are TRBV28 and TRBJ2-3, with 12 nucleotides matching TRBD2. The CDR3 runs 17 residues. From germline, CDR1 is MDHEN and CDR2 SYDVKM. Trimming at V came to 5 bases and at J to 1 base, leaving 7 bases not matched to a gene. The CDR3 bases are TGTGCCAGCAGTCCCGAACGGACTAGCGGGGGCACAGATACGCAGTATTTT. This gives the protein CASSPERTSGGTDTQYF.

The rearrangement joins TRBV5-4 to TRBJ2-4; D uncertain. Germline CDR1 reads SGHNT; CDR2 reads YYREEE (reference sequence). There are 14 residues in the CDR3. V was shortened by 4 bases and J by 6 bases, with 14 bases between the two germline ends. As DNA, the CDR3 is TGTGCCAGCAGCACCCCGGGCGACGGAAACATTCAGTACTTC. Translating gives CASSTPGDGNIQYF.

The J gene is TRBJ2-1, the V gene TRBV29-1; 7 bases line up with TRBD2. This CDR3 contains 15 residues. The V gene end was trimmed by 6 bases and the J gene end by 4 bases; junction bases not matched to a gene: 12. The germline V gene has CDR1 SQVTM and CDR2 ANQGSEA. This CDR3 is CSVRGGQVGYNEQFF. CDR3 bases: TGCAGCGTCCGGGGAGGGCAAGTAGGTTACAATGAGCAGTTCTTC.

The chain employs TRBV6-6 and TRBJ1-5; a weak D match, TRBD1 (5 bases). CDR1 MNHNY and CDR2 SVGAGI come from the germline V gene (reference sequence). CDR3 size: 15 residues. V shed 5 bases and J shed 7 bases, with 18 bases lying between them. In DNA, the CDR3 is TGTGCCAGCAGTCAACCCCCCGGGGGAGGACAGCCCCAGCATTTT. It specifies CASSQPPGGGQPQHF.

The chain couples TRBV6-6 to TRBJ2-5; maybe TRBD2 (6 bases). Germline assignment: CDR1 MNHNY and CDR2 SVGAGI (reference sequence). Trimming cost V 4 bases and J 2 bases, with 11 bases left between them. The CDR3 is made up of 14 amino acids. In nucleotides, the CDR3 is TGTGCCAGCAGTTTTCCCCGGGAGCAAGAGACCCAGTACTTC. As protein: CASSFPREQETQYF.

The chain employs TRBV4-2 and TRBJ2-1; perhaps TRBD2 as D (7 bases). CDR1 is LGHNA, CDR2 YNFKEQ, per germline. Trimming left V 5 bases short and J 8 bases short, with 22 bases between. CDR3 length: 16 amino acids. CDR3 in amino acids: CASSAGGGLNLDEQFF. DNA for the CDR3: TGTGCCAGCAGCGCTGGGGGGGGCCTAAATCTCGATGAGCAGTTCTTC.

This clonotype occurred many times. The chain carries TRBV4-1 and TRBJ1-5; D unclear. Germline lookup yields CDR1 MGHRA and CDR2 YSYEKL. This CDR3 region has 14 residues. V was trimmed by 0 bases and J by 3 bases, leaving 6 bases between them. The CDR3: CASSQDRFNQPQHF. The CDR3 nucleotides are TGCGCCAGCAGCCAAGACAGATTCAATCAGCCCCAGCATTTT.

The table lists this clonotype with many counts. The chain couples TRBV12-3 or TRBV12-4 to TRBJ1-4; 7 bases line up with TRBD1. V lost 6 bases to trimming and J lost 7 bases; unmatched junction nucleotides: 8. The CDR3 contains 14 residues. As DNA, the CDR3 is TGTGCCAGCAGCCGTGGGGCAGGGGGTGAAAAACTGTTTTTT. Its translation: CASSRGAGGEKLFF.

With regard to this clonotype: One end of the junction does not line up with germline, which may come from a read error. The chain recombines TRBV28 with TRBJ2-5; D remains unclear. This CDR3 has 17 residues. Looked up from germline, CDR1 is MDHEN and CDR2 is SYDVKM. CDR3 DNA: TGTGCCAGCAGTCCCATCATACCCCTTAGGACCCAAGAGACCCAGCACTTC. It yields the protein CASSPIIPLRTQETQHF.

The chain couples TRBV6-2 or TRBV6-3 to TRBJ2-7; 10 positions agree with TRBD1. Germline values: CDR1 MNHEY, CDR2 SVGEGT. V lost 2 bases, J lost 4 bases, and 8 bases stayed unmatched. This CDR3 contains 16 residues. In DNA, the CDR3 is TGTGCCAGCAGTTACGACCGGGACAGGGGATTATACGAGCAGTACTTC. Translation gives CASSYDRDRGLYEQYF.

This chain uses TRBV20-1 with TRBJ1-5; tentative D call: TRBD1 (6 bases). The CDR3 runs to 13 residues. Between the trimmed V and J ends, which lost 5 bases and 7 bases, there was a span of 15 bases. The germline gives CDR1 DFQATT, CDR2 SNEGSKA (reference sequence). CDR3 DNA sequence: TGCAGTGCTGGTGGGGGGCTTTGGCAGCCCCAGCATTTT. Translation: CSAGGGLWQPQHF.

This clonotype was found many times. The chain links TRBV7-8 to TRBJ1-1; D uncertain. The length of the CDR3 is 11 residues. Germline lookup yields CDR1 SGHVS and CDR2 FQNEAQ. V lost 5 bases to trimming and J lost 5 bases, with 6 bases between them. DNA of the CDR3: TGTGCCAGCAGCCGCGGAACTGAAGCTTTCTTT. The encoded protein is CASSRGTEAFF.